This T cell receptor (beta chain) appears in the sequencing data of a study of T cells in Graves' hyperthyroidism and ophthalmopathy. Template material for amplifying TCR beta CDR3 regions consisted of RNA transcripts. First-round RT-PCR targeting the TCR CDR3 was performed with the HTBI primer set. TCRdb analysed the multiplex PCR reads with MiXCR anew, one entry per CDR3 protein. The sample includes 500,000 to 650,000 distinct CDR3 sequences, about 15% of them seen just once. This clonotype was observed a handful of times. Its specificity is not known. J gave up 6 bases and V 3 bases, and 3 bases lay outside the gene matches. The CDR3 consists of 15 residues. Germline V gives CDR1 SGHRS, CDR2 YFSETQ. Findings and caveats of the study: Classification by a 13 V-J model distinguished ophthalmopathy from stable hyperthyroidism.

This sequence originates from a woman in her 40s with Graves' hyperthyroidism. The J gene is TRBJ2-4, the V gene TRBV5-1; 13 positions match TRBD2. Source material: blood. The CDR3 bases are TGCGCCAGCAGCTCGGGGACTAGCGGGGTAAACATTCAGTACTTC. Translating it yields CASSSGTSGVNIQYF.